Here is one T cell receptor (beta chain) with its context. The antigen remains unidentified. This sample is drawn from a study of T cells expressing NK-cell markers. The study, taken as a whole, reports: In about six donors, dominant CD3+CD56+NKG2C+ clones formed roughly 1.0-7.5% of CD8+ cells. It is unclear if expanded NKG2C-expressing clones target HCMV antigens. Topping the CD3+CD56-NKG2C+ fraction as well were these clonotypes, in a handful of donors.

The CDR3 covers 14 residues. Per the germline V gene, CDR1 is SGHTA and CDR2 is FQGTGA. TCR beta cDNA was made by 5'RACE template switching with UMIs. Each CDR3 protein gets one entry in TCRdb, which reprocessed the 5' RACE reads and gives no DNA. The table counts more than 90,000 distinct CDR3 sequences; less than 20% lies in the top ten. The chain recombines TRBV7-3 with TRBJ1-2; checking the TCRdb D call of TRBD1 is not possible without DNA. The receptor's source is a woman aged 18-70 years in good health. Sequences were obtained from blood T cells: a sorted CD56 or NKG2C T cell subset, CD4+ or CD8+ T cells, or bulk PBMC T cells (not recorded which). This chain's CDR3 is CASSLGARGDGYTF. The whole variable domain, remainder taken from reference TRBV7-3 and TRBJ1-2, is GAGVSQTPSNKVTEKGKYVELRCDPISGHTALYWYRQSLGQGPEFLIYFQGTGAADDSGLPNDRFFAVRPEGSVSTLKIQRTERGDSAVYLCASSLGARGDGYTFGSGTRLTVV.